A single TCR beta chain is shown here with its context. The germline gene is not matched at one end of the junction; a read error may be the cause. CDR1 is MNHEY and CDR2 is SMNVEV in the germline V gene (reference sequence). This CDR3 is 18 amino acids long. Preparation of the TCRbeta library used unique molecular identifiers. TCRdb re-called the PCR reads with MiXCR, one entry per CDR3 protein. This table holds about 640,000 distinct CDR3 sequences, 15% to 20% found once. These data originate in a study of T-cell reconstitution after alpha-beta-depleted transplantation in children. The source material was PBMCs from the stem cell graft donor, sampled from the stem cell graft. The chain has TRBV27 and TRBJ2-1; a possible D gene is TRBD1 (6 bases). This sequence originates from a human donor who donated a stem cell graft to a child with acute myeloid leukemia. CDR3 DNA: TGTGCCAGCAGCCAACCCGAGACAGGTCCTGCATCCTACAATGAGCAGATCTTC. Translating gives CASSQPETGPASYNEQIF.